The 29 T cell receptor beta chains below all came from one sample that was sequenced in a study of shared T cell receptors in the human thymus. TCRdb's copy holds only in-frame clones and misses some; the assay was immunoSEQ multiplex PCR. Found here are 700,000 or so clones, 70% to 90% of them singletons; the top ten hold around 0.0099%. The data also belong to a second study, concerning human thymus T cells.

The sequencing input was thymocytes. These receptors originate from a girl less than two years old with a congenital heart defect.

This clone has more than one count but fewer than ten. The rearrangement joins TRBV18 to TRBJ1-1; a possible D gene is TRBD1 (5 bases). V lost 3 bases and J 1 base, leaving 24 bases between the germline ends. This CDR3 is 19 amino acids long. CDR1 and CDR2 from the germline V gene are KGHSH and LQKENI. The CDR3 DNA reads TGTGCCAGCTCACCGGGGGGAGTTCCGGTTTCCGTTGAGAACACTGAAGCTTTCTTT. Translated: CASSPGGVPVSVENTEAFF.

The rearrangement links TRBV7-2 to TRBJ2-2; D is perhaps TRBD2 (6 bases). The CDR3 has 15 amino acids. CDR1 SGHTA and CDR2 FQGNSA come from the germline V gene. V was shortened by 5 bases and J by 7 bases, with 17 bases between the two germline ends. The CDR3 spells CASSPTSTEGGELFF. CDR3 in DNA: TGTGCCAGCAGCCCGACTAGTACCGAGGGCGGGGAGCTGTTTTTT. Drawing the rest from reference TRBV7-2 and TRBJ2-2, the complete variable domain is GAGVSQSPSNKVTEKGKDVELRCDPISGHTALYWYRQSLGQGLEFLIYFQGNSAPDKSGLPSDRFSAERTGGSVSTLTIQRTQQEDSAVYLCASSPTSTEGGELFFGEGSRLTVL.

V is TRBV4-3 and J is TRBJ1-1; TRBD1 matches 8 bases. The CDR3 is 20 residues long. CDR1 is LGHNA, CDR2 YSLEER, per germline. J gave up 5 bases and V 1 base, and 21 bases lay outside the gene matches. The CDR3 is CASSQADPEGRGPPGTEAFF. The CDR3, as DNA: TGCGCCAGCAGCCAAGCAGACCCTGAGGGCAGGGGGCCCCCGGGGACTGAAGCTTTCTTT.

This chain joins TRBV13 and TRBJ2-1, with a weak D call TRBD2 (6 bases). The CDR3 consists of 15 residues. Per germline, CDR1 PRHDT and CDR2 FYEKMQ (reference sequence). The V gene lost 5 bases and the J gene lost 7 bases, with 18 bases spanning the gap. For the CDR3, the DNA is TGTGCCAGCAGCCCCTCCCCCGGGGACTGGAATGAGCAGTTCTTC. The encoded protein is CASSPSPGDWNEQFF. Looking up the rest from reference TRBV13 and TRBJ2-1 gives the full variable domain: AAGVIQSPRHLIKEKRETATLKCYPIPRHDTVYWYQQGPGQDPQFLISFYEKMQSDKGSIPDRFSAQQFSDYHSELNMSSLELGDSALYFCASSPSPGDWNEQFFGPGTRLTVL.

This sequence joins TRBV30 and TRBJ1-3, with D uncertain. Germline lookup yields CDR1 GTSNPN and CDR2 SVGIG (reference sequence). V lost 0 bases, J lost 2 bases, and 20 bases lay in between. This CDR3 is 18 amino acids long. CDR3 residues: CAWSVLPSRYRPGNTIYF. The CDR3 nucleotides are TGTGCCTGGAGTGTGCTCCCTTCGAGGTACCGACCTGGAAACACCATATATTTT.

The chain carries TRBV27 and TRBJ2-2; perhaps TRBD1 as D (5 bases). CDR3 length equals 16 residues. Germline CDR1 MNHEY, CDR2 SMNVEV (reference sequence). V was pared by 2 bases and J by 3 bases, with 13 bases between. The CDR3 DNA reads TGTGCCAGCAGTTTAATCAGGGTTAGGGACACCGGGGAGCTGTTTTTT. Translation gives CASSLIRVRDTGELFF.

The J gene is TRBJ2-7, the V gene TRBV2; no firm D call. There are 12 residues in the CDR3. Germline V gene data show CDR1 as SNHLY and CDR2 as FYNNEI. Trimming took 6 bases from V and 6 from J, leaving 12 bases between them. Here the CDR3 reads CASSRGWSEQYF. CDR3 bases: TGTGCCAGCAGCAGAGGCTGGTCCGAGCAGTACTTC.

The V and J genes are TRBV6-1 and TRBJ2-3, with D possibly matching TRBD1 (6 bases). The length of the CDR3 is 18 residues. Germline V CDR1 and CDR2: MNHNS, SASEGT. The V gene lost 3 bases and the J gene lost 2 bases, with 21 bases spanning the gap. CDR3 residues: CASSETRTVKGDTDTQYF. CDR3 DNA sequence: TGTGCCAGCAGTGAGACACGGACAGTTAAGGGGGACACAGATACGCAGTATTTT.

V is TRBV27 and J is TRBJ2-3, with D possibly TRBD1 on 5 matching bases. The germline CDR1 and CDR2 sequences are MNHEY and SMNVEV (reference sequence). The CDR3 extends over 17 amino acids. The germline V and J ends were trimmed by 5 bases and 1 base, with 19 bases remaining between them. Here the CDR3 reads CASSKTSGAAGTDTQYF. As DNA, the CDR3 is TGTGCCAGCAGTAAGACATCTGGGGCGGCGGGCACAGATACGCAGTATTTT.

The J gene is TRBJ1-1, the V gene TRBV28; D is unresolved. Germline CDR1 MDHEN, CDR2 SYDVKM. Trimming removed 2 bases at V and 6 bases at J, with 10 bases between. This CDR3 is 13 amino acids long. CDR3 bases: TGTGCCAGCAGTTTACTGCACGGGGCTGAAGCTTTCTTT. Its translation is CASSLLHGAEAFF.

The chain links TRBV9 to TRBJ2-3; D possibly corresponds to TRBD2 (6 bases). This CDR3 region has 15 residues. Trimming took off 1 base at V and 4 bases at J, with 13 bases between the two ends. Germline values: CDR1 SGDLS, CDR2 YYNGEE. CDR3 coding DNA: TGTGCCAGCAGCGTACGTTTCGGGGGTTCAGATACGCAGTATTTT. Translated: CASSVRFGGSDTQYF.

The chain combines TRBV25-1 with TRBJ2-1; TRBD1 might be the D (6 bases). The CDR3 runs 14 residues. The germline gives CDR1 MGHDK, CDR2 SYGVNS. Trimming shortened V by 4 bases and J by 3 bases, and 10 bases separated the two germline ends. CDR3 DNA sequence: TGTGCCAGCAGTGTCACAGGGAACTACAATGAGCAGTTCTTC. This translates into CASSVTGNYNEQFF.

V and J are TRBV27 and TRBJ2-1; 15 bases match TRBD2. The CDR3 has 18 residues. CDR1 MNHEY and CDR2 SMNVEV come from the germline V gene (reference sequence). V was clipped by 0 bases and J by 7 bases; unmatched bases: 7. CDR3 nucleotide sequence: TGTGCCAGCAGTTTATCATGGACTAGCGGGGGGGCAGGGAATGAGCAGTTCTTC. Protein sequence: CASSLSWTSGGAGNEQFF.

A remark on this clone: Other DNA variants within this sample encode the same CDR3. The chain links TRBV6-4 to TRBJ2-2; D possibly corresponds to TRBD2 (5 bases). This CDR3 has 14 residues. The germline V gene encodes CDR1 MRHNA and CDR2 SNTAGT. V was trimmed by 6 bases and J by 4 bases, leaving 12 bases between them. The CDR3 DNA reads as TGTGCCAGCAGAAGGCGGGTAGGCACCGGGGAGCTGTTTTTT. Its protein is CASRRRVGTGELFF.

As for this clone: A read error may account for a junction end that differs from germline. The rearrangement uses TRBV29-1 and TRBJ1-3, with D tentatively TRBD1 (5 bases). Germline CDR1 SQVTM, CDR2 ANQGSEA. This CDR3 is 15 amino acids long. In DNA, the CDR3 is TGCAGCGTCGAAGAGACGACAGAGACGGGAAACACCATATATTTT. The encoded protein is CSVEETTETGNTIYF.

This clone has only one observation. The CDR3 loop reads CASSQIPGHQVDYGYTF. The CDR3 DNA follows: TGCGCCAGCAGCCAAATCCCGGGACACCAAGTCGACTATGGCTACACCTTC. V usage is TRBV4-3 and J usage is TRBJ1-2; maybe TRBD1 (6 bases). The V gene's germline CDR1 is LGHNA and CDR2 YSLEER. Trimming left V 2 bases short and J 3 bases short, with 19 bases between. CDR3 size: 17 residues.

In its sample, this clone was seen once. The V and J genes are TRBV28 and TRBJ2-3; D is perhaps TRBD2 (7 bases). This CDR3 comprises 16 residues. CDR1 is MDHEN and CDR2 is SYDVKM in the germline V gene. V lost 6 bases and J 2 bases, leaving 18 bases between the germline ends. The CDR3 DNA follows: TGTGCCAGCAGGCATAGGGGGGGATTTGACACAGATACGCAGTATTTT. It specifies CASRHRGGFDTDTQYF.

A single count supports this clone. The rearrangement joins TRBV4-1 to TRBJ1-5; 7 bases agree with TRBD1. Looked up from germline, CDR1 is MGHRA and CDR2 is YSYEKL. Losses at the gene ends were 1 base for V and 2 bases for J; bases not matched to a gene: 5. The CDR3 is 16 amino acids. The CDR3 bases are TGCGCCAGCAGCCAAGTTGACAGGGTGGGCAATCAGCCCCAGCATTTT. As protein: CASSQVDRVGNQPQHF.

V and J are TRBV6-6 and TRBJ1-2; D unresolved. The CDR3 totals 14 residues. Trimming shortened V by 2 bases and J by 4 bases, and 11 bases separated the two germline ends. Germline loops: CDR1 MNHNY, CDR2 SVGAGI (reference sequence). CDR3 nucleotides: TGTGCCAGCAGTTACCCGGCGGGCACCTATGGCTACACCTTC. This codes for CASSYPAGTYGYTF.

The V call is TRBV5-4, the J call TRBJ1-2; a weak D match, TRBD1 (6 bases). The CDR3 has 16 residues. Germline CDR1 and CDR2: SGHNT and YYREEE (reference sequence). V lost 1 base and J 4 bases, leaving 17 bases between the germline ends. The CDR3 DNA reads as TGTGCCAGCAGCTTGTCCCCCCGCAGGGGCAGCTATGGCTACACCTTC. As protein: CASSLSPRRGSYGYTF.

This clone was detected once. V is TRBV29-1 and J is TRBJ1-2, with D maybe TRBD1 (5 bases). CDR1 SQVTM and CDR2 ANQGSEA come from the germline V gene. Trimming stripped 3 bases from V and 0 bases from J, with 14 bases between. There are 15 residues in the CDR3. Here the CDR3 reads CSVEAGVEANYGYTF. The CDR3 nucleotides read TGCAGCGTTGAGGCGGGGGTTGAAGCTAACTATGGCTACACCTTC.

Concerning this clone: The sample contains more than one DNA sequence encoding this CDR3. The chain is built from TRBV11-2 and TRBJ2-7; D is possibly TRBD1 (6 bases). The CDR3 contains 12 residues. Germline lookup yields CDR1 SGHAT and CDR2 FQNNGV. V was trimmed by 6 bases and J by 4 bases, leaving 10 bases between them. CDR3 protein: CASSPQGYEQYF. The CDR3 nucleotides are TGTGCCAGCAGTCCCCAGGGGTACGAGCAGTACTTC.

This chain connects TRBV9 to TRBJ1-2; D is uncertain. V was cut by 4 bases and J by 2 bases, with 21 bases left in between. CDR3 length: 17 amino acids. CDR1 and CDR2 (germline): SGDLS, YYNGEE. In nucleotides, the CDR3 is TGTGCCAGCAGCCAAAGGAGGTTGATGCCGAGGAACTATGGCTACACCTTC. Amino acids: CASSQRRLMPRNYGYTF. The variable domain in full, with the rest retrieved from reference TRBV9 and TRBJ1-2, is DSGVTQTPKHLITATGQRVTLRCSPRSGDLSVYWYQQSLDQGLQFLIQYYNGEERAKGNILERFSAQQFPDLHSELNLSSLELGDSALYFCASSQRRLMPRNYGYTFGSGTRLTVV.

As for this clone: The same CDR3 arises from other DNA sequences in this sample as well. The gene calls are TRBV7-6 and TRBJ1-6, with 7 bases that match TRBD1. The V gene's germline CDR1 is SGHVS and CDR2 FNYEAQ. This CDR3 comprises 15 residues. Trimming removed 3 bases from V and 8 bases from J; junction bases left unmatched: 7. The chain's CDR3 is CASSLTVRGDSPLHF. The CDR3 coding sequence is TGTGCCAGCAGCTTGACCGTCAGGGGGGATTCACCCCTCCACTTT.

This chain links TRBV2 with TRBJ1-2, with D maybe TRBD1 (5 bases). The germline CDR1 and CDR2 sequences are SNHLY and FYNNEI. The CDR3 contains 13 residues. V was pared by 3 bases and J by 5 bases, with 10 bases between. The CDR3 here is CASSEQGTYGYTF. CDR3 sequence (DNA): TGTGCCAGCAGTGAGCAGGGTACATATGGCTACACCTTC.

The DNA for the CDR3 is TGTGCCAGCAGCCCGAGGACAGGGTGGTTTAACGAGCAGTACTTC. Translated: CASSPRTGWFNEQYF. The V gene is TRBV27, the J gene TRBJ2-7; TRBD1 aligns across 8 bases. This CDR3 is 15 amino acids long. Germline lookup yields CDR1 MNHEY and CDR2 SMNVEV (reference sequence). V lost 6 bases and J lost 5; bases outside the gene matches: 12.

This chain joins TRBV27 and TRBJ1-6, with TRBD1 identical over 7 bases. CDR3 length equals 15 residues. The germline CDR1 and CDR2 sequences are MNHEY and SMNVEV (reference sequence). J was trimmed by 1 base and V by 7 bases; bases with no gene match: 4. The CDR3 spells CASTADRSYNSPLHF. Written as DNA, the CDR3 is TGTGCCAGCACCGCGGACAGGTCCTATAATTCACCCCTCCACTTT.

The chain has TRBV2 and TRBJ2-1; weak D call: TRBD2 (6 bases). The CDR3 runs 16 residues. V gave up 4 bases and J gave up 4 bases, with 17 bases separating them. The germline V gene encodes CDR1 SNHLY and CDR2 FYNNEI. The chain's CDR3 is CASSVSRRGPYNEQFF. The CDR3 nucleotides read TGTGCCAGCAGTGTTTCTCGGCGGGGACCTTACAATGAGCAGTTCTTC.

CDR3 sequence (DNA): TGTGCCAGCAGCTCTGGACAGGCTTTAAACACTGAAGCTTTCTTT. Translation gives CASSSGQALNTEAFF. The V and J genes are TRBV7-4 and TRBJ1-1, with TRBD1 identical over 7 bases. Germline loops: CDR1 SGHVT, CDR2 SQSDAQ. CDR3 length: 15 amino acids. The V gene end was trimmed by 4 bases and the J gene end by 2 bases; junction bases not matched to a gene: 7. The variable domain in full, with the rest retrieved from reference TRBV7-4 and TRBJ1-1, is GAGVSQSPRYKVAKRGRDVALRCDSISGHVTLYWYRQTLGQGSEVLTYSQSDAQRDKSGRPSGRFSAERPERSVSTLKIQRTEQGDSAVYLCASSSGQALNTEAFFGQGTRLTVV.